Sequencing of this T cell receptor (beta chain) was carried out in a study of blood T cell repertoires in COVID-19. The wider study: The cDNA or gDNA used as material had been derived from T cells, B-cell-depleted T cells, or PBMCs.

TCRdb's table, derived via immunoSEQ multiplex PCR, lists solely in-frame clones and lacks some. The table has roughly 300,000 clones, about 83% seen once. The CDR3 consists of 12 residues. CDR1 and CDR2 from the germline V gene are SNHLY and FYNNEI. V dropped 6 bases and J dropped 3 bases, with 8 bases sitting between them. The sequence was obtained from a woman aged 45 to 65 with acute or convalescent COVID-19. The sequenced material came from peripheral blood. The chain has TRBV2 and TRBJ2-5; D is unresolved. This chain's CDR3 is CASRADEETQYF. As DNA, the CDR3 is TGTGCCAGCAGGGCGGATGAAGAGACCCAGTACTTC.